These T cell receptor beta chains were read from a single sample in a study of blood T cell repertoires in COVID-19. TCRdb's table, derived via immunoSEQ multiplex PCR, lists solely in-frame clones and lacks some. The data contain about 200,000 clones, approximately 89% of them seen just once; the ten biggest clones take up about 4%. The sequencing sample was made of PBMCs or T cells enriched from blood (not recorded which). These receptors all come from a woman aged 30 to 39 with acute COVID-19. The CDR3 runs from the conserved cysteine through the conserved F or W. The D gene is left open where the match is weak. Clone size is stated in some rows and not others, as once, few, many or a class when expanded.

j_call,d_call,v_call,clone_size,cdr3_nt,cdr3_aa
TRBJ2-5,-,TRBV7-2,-,TGTGCCAGCATAGCTGTGGGGCGGGAGACCCAGTACTTC,CASIAVGRETQYF
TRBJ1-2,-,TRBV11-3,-,TGTGCCAGCAGCTTTTCAGGGGTTGGCTACACCTTC,CASSFSGVGYTF
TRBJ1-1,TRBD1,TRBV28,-,TGTGCCAGCAGTTTAGGACAGGGAGCGATGGGGAACACTGAAGCTTTCTTT,CASSLGQGAMGNTEAFF
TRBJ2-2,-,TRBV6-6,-,TGTGCCAGCAGTTACACAGGGGGGGGCACCGGGGAGCTGTTTTTT,CASSYTGGGTGELFF
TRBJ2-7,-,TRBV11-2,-,TGTGCCAGCAGCTTGTACGAGACAATCTACGAGCAGTACTTC,CASSLYETIYEQYF
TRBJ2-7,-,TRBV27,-,TGTGCCAGCAGTTTAGGGGAGTCCTACGAGCAGTACTTC,CASSLGESYEQYF
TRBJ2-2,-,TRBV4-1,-,TGCGCCAGCAGTCTCGCGGTGAGGTCCGGGGAGCTGTTTTTT,CASSLAVRSGELFF
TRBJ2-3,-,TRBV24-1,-,TGTGCCACCAGTGATCCGAGCGGACCCTTCACTCAGCAGTATTTT,CATSDPSGPFTQQYF
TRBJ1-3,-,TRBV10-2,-,TGCGCCAGCGGTGGTTATGAGTCTGGAAACACCATATATTTT,CASGGYESGNTIYF
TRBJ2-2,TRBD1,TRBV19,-,TGTGCCAGTAGCGGGACAGGGATCACCGGGGAGCTGTTTTTT,CASSGTGITGELFF
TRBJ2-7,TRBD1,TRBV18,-,TGTGCCAGCTCAGATTATCGACAGGGGTCCTACGAGCAGTACTTC,CASSDYRQGSYEQYF
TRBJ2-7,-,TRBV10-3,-,TGTGCCATCAGTGGGCAGGGTAGGGACTACGAGCAGTACTTC,CAISGQGRDYEQYF
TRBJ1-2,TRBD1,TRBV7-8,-,TGTGCCAGCAGCTCTGTTCCCCAAGACAGGGGGAATGGCTACACCTTC,CASSSVPQDRGNGYTF
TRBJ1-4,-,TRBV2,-,TGTGCCAGCACCGGGGGGATTAATGAAAAACTGTTTTTT,CASTGGINEKLFF
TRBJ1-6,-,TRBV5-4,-,TGTGCCAGCAGCAGCGGCTTTATAGGGACAATTAATTCACCCCTCCACTTT,CASSSGFIGTINSPLHF
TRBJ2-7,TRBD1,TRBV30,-,TGTGCCTGGAGTGAGGGGCCGGGACAGGGCTTACGCTCCTACGAGCAGTACTTC,CAWSEGPGQGLRSYEQYF
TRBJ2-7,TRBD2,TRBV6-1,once,TGTGCCAGCAGTGAAGCGGGGAGACTAGCGGGGATCTACGAGCAGTACTTC,CASSEAGRLAGIYEQYF
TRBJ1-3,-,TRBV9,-,TGTGCCAGCGGCACGGGATCTGGAAACACCATATATTTT,CASGTGSGNTIYF
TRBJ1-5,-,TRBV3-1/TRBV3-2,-,TGTGCCAGCAGCCAGGCCGGGAAACAGCCCCAGCATTTT,CASSQAGKQPQHF